The next 5 T cell receptor beta chains were all read from a single sample in a study of blood T cells in healthy people across ages. The second PCR ran about 7 to 12 cycles with a sample-barcoded 5' primer and J-beta primers. TCRdb reanalysed the 5' RACE reads using MiXCR and keeps one entry per CDR3 protein. Among about 720,000 distinct CDR3 sequences listed, over 20% were seen once. Sequenced sample: blood. The receptors derive from a man aged 70 or older in good health.

The chain couples TRBV12-5 to TRBJ2-1; no clear D gene. V lost 7 bases to trimming and J lost 8 bases, with 15 bases between them. Germline CDR1 LGHNT, CDR2 FRNRAP. The CDR3 runs 13 residues. DNA of the CDR3: TGTGCTAGTGAAAAGACCTTGGGCGATGAGCAGTTCTTC. It encodes CASEKTLGDEQFF. The whole variable domain, remainder taken from reference TRBV12-5 and TRBJ2-1, is DARVTQTPRHKVTEMGQEVTMRCQPILGHNTVFWYRQTMMQGLELLAYFRNRAPLDDSGMPKDRFSAEMPDATLATLKIQPSEPRDSAVYFCASEKTLGDEQFFGPGTRLTVL.

The J gene is TRBJ2-2, the V gene TRBV5-5, with D perhaps being TRBD1 or TRBD2 (5 bases each). Germline assignment: CDR1 SGHKS and CDR2 YYEKEE (reference sequence). With 2 bases removed from V and 1 base from J, the gap between germline ends came to 12 bases. The CDR3 contains 16 residues. The CDR3 here is CASSFGLQGNTGELFF. The CDR3 DNA sequence: TGTGCCAGCAGCTTTGGACTCCAGGGGAACACCGGGGAGCTGTTTTTT.

The sample holds many counts of this clonotype. The V gene is TRBV24-1, the J gene TRBJ2-3; 7 positions match TRBD2. The CDR3 totals 14 residues. CDR1 and CDR2 from the germline V gene are KGHDR and SFDVKD. V gave up 6 bases and J gave up 6 bases; unmatched junction bases: 8. The CDR3 nucleotides are TGTGCCACCAGTTTCTCCGGGACTACCGATACGCAGTATTTT. Protein: CATSFSGTTDTQYF.

The CDR3 nucleotides read TGTGCCAGTAGCCGGACAGGCCCGAGCACAGATACGCAGTATTTT. This sequence encodes CASSRTGPSTDTQYF. J is TRBJ2-3 and V is TRBV19; 7 bases are shared with TRBD1. Germline CDR1 is LNHDA and CDR2 is SQIVND (reference sequence). The CDR3 extends over 15 amino acids. With 6 bases clipped from V and 0 bases from J, the junction kept 6 bases outside the gene matches.

The chain has TRBV7-2 and TRBJ2-5; 10 nucleotides line up with TRBD2. Unmatched junction bases numbered 14, after V lost 2 bases and J lost 5 bases. Germline lookup yields CDR1 SGHTA and CDR2 FQGNSA. The CDR3 extends over 18 amino acids. The CDR3 region is CASSLSTSGNSKRETQYF. The CDR3 bases are TGTGCCAGCAGCTTATCTACTAGCGGGAACTCAAAGAGGGAGACCCAGTACTTC.